This T cell receptor beta chain was profiled in a study of blood T cell repertoires in COVID-19. On the study more broadly: From T cells, B-cell-depleted T cells, or PBMCs came the material, which was cDNA or gDNA.

Under the authors' procedure: Nucleated cell number was recorded as an estimate derived from reference gene primer amplification. Some clones are missing from TCRdb's copy, which holds only in-frame ones; the method was immunoSEQ multiplex PCR. V, J and clone size were drawn from that table, and D and trimming were deduced from the DNA. This table holds more than 12,000 clones, 89% found once. Per the germline V gene, CDR1 is SEHNR and CDR2 is FQNEAQ (reference sequence). CDR3 length equals 13 residues. The V and J ends lost 8 bases and 0 bases respectively, with 10 bases between them. This TCR was sampled from a human donor in a cohort sampled during active COVID-19. The chain carries TRBV7-9 and TRBJ1-2, with a weak D call TRBD1 (5 bases). Sequences were obtained from peripheral blood. CDR3 sequence (DNA): TGTGCCAGCTGGGGGGACTCTAACTATGGCTACACCTTC. Translated, it gives CASWGDSNYGYTF.